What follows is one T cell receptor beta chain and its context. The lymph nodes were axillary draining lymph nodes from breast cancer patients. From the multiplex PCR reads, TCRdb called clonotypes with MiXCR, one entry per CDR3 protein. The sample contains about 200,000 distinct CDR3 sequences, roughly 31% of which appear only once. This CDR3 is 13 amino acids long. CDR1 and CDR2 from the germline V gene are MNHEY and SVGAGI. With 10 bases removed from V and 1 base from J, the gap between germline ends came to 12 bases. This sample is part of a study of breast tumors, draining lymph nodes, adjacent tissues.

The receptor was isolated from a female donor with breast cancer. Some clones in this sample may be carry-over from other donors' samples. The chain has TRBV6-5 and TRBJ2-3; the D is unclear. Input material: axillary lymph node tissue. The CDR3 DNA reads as TGTGCCACCAGGCGTACGGGCACAGATACGCAGTATTTT. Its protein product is CATRRTGTDTQYF.